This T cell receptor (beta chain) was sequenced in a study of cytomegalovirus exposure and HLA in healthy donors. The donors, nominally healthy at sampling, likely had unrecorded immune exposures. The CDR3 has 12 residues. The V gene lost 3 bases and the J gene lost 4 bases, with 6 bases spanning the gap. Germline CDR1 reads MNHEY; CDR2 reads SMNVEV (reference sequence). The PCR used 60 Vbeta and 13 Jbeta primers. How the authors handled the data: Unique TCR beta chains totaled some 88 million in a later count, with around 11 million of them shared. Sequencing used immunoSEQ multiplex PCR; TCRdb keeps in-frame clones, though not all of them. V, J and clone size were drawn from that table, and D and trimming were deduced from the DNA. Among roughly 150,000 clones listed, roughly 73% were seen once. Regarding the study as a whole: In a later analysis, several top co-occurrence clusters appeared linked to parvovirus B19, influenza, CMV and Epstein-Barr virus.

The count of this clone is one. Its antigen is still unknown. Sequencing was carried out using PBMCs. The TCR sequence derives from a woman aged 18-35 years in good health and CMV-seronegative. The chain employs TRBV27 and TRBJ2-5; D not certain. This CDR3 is CASSLYGETQYF. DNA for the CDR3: TGTGCCAGCAGTTTGTACGGAGAGACCCAGTACTTC.